This TCR beta chain was captured by sequencing in a study of blood T cell repertoires in COVID-19. Profiled with immunoSEQ multiplex PCR; TCRdb holds only in-frame clones, not every one. The sample gives 250,000 to 400,000 clones, 80% to 90% of which show up once; roughly 5.2% is in the top ten. The TCR sequence derives from a woman in her 30s who had recovered from COVID-19. Sequenced material: PBMCs or T cells enriched from blood (not recorded which).

The CDR3 reads CASSLVSSSGNTIYF. The CDR3 DNA follows: TGTGCCAGCAGCTTAGTGTCGAGCTCTGGAAACACCATATATTTT. V usage is TRBV7-2 and J usage is TRBJ1-3, with D unclear. Germline V gives CDR1 SGHTA, CDR2 FQGNSA. With 1 base removed from V and 0 bases from J, the gap between germline ends came to 7 bases. The CDR3 is made up of 15 amino acids.